The present entry profiles one T cell receptor beta chain with its context. This sample stems from a study of T cell changes during pregnancy in multiple sclerosis. Generated by immunoSEQ multiplex PCR, the TCRdb table keeps only in-frame clones and is missing some. The table has approximately 50,000 clones, about 94% seen once. CDR3 length: 15 residues. Germline CDR1 SQVTM, CDR2 ANQGSEA. After removal of 4 bases from V and 3 bases from J, the junction contained 7 bases not matched to a gene. The V gene is TRBV29-1, the J gene TRBJ2-7; 12 bases fit TRBD2. Sequenced material: CD4+ T cells from peripheral blood mononuclear cells, taken after pregnancy. The clonotype originates from a female donor with multiple sclerosis, enrolled in a pregnancy study. CDR3 amino acids: CSVVDGLAGNYEQYF. CDR3 bases: TGCAGCGTTGTGGATGGACTAGCGGGAAACTACGAGCAGTACTTC.